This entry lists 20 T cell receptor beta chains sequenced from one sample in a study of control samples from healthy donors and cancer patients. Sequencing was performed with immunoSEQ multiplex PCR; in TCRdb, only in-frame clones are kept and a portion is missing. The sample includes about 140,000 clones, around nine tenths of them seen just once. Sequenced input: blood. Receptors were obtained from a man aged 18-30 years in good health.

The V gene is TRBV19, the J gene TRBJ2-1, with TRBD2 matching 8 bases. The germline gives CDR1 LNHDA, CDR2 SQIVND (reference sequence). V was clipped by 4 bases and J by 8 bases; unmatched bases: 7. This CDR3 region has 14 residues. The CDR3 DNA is TGTGCCAGTAGTAGGATCGGGGGGGCGGATGAGCAGTTCTTC. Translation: CASSRIGGADEQFF.

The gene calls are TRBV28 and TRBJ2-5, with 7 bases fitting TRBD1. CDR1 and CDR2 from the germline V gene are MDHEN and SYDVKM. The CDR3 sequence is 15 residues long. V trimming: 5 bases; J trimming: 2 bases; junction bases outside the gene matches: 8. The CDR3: CASSRDSFSQETQYF. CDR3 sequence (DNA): TGTGCCAGCAGTCGGGACAGCTTTTCACAAGAGACCCAGTACTTC.

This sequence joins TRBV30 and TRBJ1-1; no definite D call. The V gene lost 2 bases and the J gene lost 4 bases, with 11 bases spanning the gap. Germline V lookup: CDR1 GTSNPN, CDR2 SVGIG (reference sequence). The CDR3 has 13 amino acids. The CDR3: CAWSPRVATEAFF. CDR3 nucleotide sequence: TGTGCCTGGAGTCCACGTGTTGCCACTGAAGCTTTCTTT. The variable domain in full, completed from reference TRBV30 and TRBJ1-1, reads SQTIHQWPATLVQPVGSPLSLECTVEGTSNPNLYWYRQAAGRGLQLLFYSVGIGQISSEVPQNLSASRPQDRQFILSSKKLLLSDSGFYLCAWSPRVATEAFFGQGTRLTVV.

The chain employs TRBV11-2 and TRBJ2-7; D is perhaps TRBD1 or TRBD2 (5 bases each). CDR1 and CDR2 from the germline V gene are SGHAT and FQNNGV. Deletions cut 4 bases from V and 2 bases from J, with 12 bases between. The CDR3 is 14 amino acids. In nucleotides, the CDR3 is TGTGCCAGCAGCTATCAGGAGGACACCTACGAGCAGTACTTC. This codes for CASSYQEDTYEQYF.

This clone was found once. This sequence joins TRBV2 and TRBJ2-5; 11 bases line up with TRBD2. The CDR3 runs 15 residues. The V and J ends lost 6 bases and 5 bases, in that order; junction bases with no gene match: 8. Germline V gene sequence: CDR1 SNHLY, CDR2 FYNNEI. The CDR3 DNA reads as TGTGCCAGCAGCAAAGGGACTAGCGGTCCGGAGACCCAGTACTTC. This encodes CASSKGTSGPETQYF.

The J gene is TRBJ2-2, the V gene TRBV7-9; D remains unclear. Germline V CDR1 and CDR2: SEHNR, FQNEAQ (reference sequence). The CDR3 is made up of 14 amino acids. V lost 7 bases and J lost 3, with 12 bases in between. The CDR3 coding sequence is TGTGCCAGCACGCAGGACGGATACACCGGGGAGCTGTTTTTT. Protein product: CASTQDGYTGELFF.

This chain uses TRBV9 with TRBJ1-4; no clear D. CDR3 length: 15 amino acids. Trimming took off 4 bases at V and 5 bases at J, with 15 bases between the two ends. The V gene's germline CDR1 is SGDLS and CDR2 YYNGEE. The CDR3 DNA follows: TGTGCCAGCAGCTTAGGACGGTTTACCAATGAAAAACTGTTTTTT. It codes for CASSLGRFTNEKLFF.

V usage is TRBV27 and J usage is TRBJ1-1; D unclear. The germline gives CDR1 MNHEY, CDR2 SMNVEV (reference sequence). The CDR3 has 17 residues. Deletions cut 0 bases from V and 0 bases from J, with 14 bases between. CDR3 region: CASSLSPARALNTEAFF. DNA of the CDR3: TGTGCCAGCAGTTTATCGCCGGCTAGAGCATTGAACACTGAAGCTTTCTTT.

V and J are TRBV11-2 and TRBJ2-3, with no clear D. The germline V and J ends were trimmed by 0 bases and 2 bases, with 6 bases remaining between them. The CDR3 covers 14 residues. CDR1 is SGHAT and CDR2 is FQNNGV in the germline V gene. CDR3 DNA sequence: TGTGCCAGCAGCTTAGAAAGCGTCACAGATACGCAGTATTTT. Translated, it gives CASSLESVTDTQYF. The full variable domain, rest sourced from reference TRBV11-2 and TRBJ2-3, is EAGVAQSPRYKIIEKRQSVAFWCNPISGHATLYWYQQILGQGPKLLIQFQNNGVVDDSQLPKDRFSAERLKGVDSTLKIQPAKLEDSAVYLCASSLESVTDTQYFGPGTRLTVL.

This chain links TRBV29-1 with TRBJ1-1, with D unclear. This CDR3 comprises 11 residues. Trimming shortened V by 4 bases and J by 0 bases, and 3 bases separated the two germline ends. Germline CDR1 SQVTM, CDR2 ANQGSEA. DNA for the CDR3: TGCAGCGTTGGACTGAACACTGAAGCTTTCTTT. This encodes CSVGLNTEAFF. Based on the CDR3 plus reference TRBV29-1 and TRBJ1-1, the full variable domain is SAVISQKPSRDICQRGTSLTIQCQVDSQVTMMFWYRQQPGQSLTLIATANQGSEATYESGFVIDKFPISRPNLTFSTLTVSNMSPEDSSIYLCSVGLNTEAFFGQGTRLTVV.

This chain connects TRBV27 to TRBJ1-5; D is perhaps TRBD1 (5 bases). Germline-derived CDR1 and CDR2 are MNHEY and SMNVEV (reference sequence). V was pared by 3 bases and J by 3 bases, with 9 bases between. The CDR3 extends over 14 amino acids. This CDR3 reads CASSFIGANQPQHF. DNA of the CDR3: TGTGCCAGCAGTTTTATAGGGGCCAATCAGCCCCAGCATTTT.

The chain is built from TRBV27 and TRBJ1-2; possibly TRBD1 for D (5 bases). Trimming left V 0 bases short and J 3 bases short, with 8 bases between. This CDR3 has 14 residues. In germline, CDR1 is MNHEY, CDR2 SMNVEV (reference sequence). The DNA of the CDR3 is TGTGCCAGCAGTTTATCGCAGGGTCACTATGGCTACACCTTC. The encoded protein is CASSLSQGHYGYTF.

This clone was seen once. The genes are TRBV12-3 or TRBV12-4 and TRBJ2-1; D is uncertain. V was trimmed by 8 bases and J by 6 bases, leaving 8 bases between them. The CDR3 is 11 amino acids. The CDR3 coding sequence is TGTGCCAGCGCTATAGCCAATGAGCAGTTCTTC. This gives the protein CASAIANEQFF.

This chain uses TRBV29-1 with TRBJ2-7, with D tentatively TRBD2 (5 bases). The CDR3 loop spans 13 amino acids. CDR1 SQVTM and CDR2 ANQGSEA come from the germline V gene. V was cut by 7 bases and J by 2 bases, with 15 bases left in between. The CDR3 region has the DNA TGCAGCGCCTCGGCGGGCACCGCCTACGAGCAGTACTTC. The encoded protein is CSASAGTAYEQYF.

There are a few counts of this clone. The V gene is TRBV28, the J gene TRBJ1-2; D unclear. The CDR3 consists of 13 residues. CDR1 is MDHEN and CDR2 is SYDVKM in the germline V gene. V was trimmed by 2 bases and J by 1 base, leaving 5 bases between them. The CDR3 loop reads CASSLKGNYGYTF. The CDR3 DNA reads TGTGCCAGCAGTTTAAAGGGTAACTATGGCTACACCTTC.

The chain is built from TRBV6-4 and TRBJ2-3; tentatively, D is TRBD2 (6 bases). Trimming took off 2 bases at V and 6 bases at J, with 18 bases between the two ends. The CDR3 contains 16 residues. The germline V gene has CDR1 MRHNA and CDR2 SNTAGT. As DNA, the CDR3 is TGTGCCAGCAGTGACGGGGTCGGGGGTCAACGGGATACGCAGTATTTT. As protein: CASSDGVGGQRDTQYF.

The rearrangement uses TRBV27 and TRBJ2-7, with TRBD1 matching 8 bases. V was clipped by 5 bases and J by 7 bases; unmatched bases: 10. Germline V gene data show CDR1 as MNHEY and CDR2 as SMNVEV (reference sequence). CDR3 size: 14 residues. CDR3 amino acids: CASSPHQGAWEQYF. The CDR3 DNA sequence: TGTGCCAGCAGTCCACACCAGGGGGCCTGGGAGCAGTACTTC.

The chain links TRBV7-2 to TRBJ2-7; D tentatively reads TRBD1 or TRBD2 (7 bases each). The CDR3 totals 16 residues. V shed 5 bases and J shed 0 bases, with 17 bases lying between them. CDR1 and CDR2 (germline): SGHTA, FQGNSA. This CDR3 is CASSAVAGGGSYEQYF. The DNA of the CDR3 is TGTGCCAGCAGCGCCGTAGCAGGGGGGGGCTCCTACGAGCAGTACTTC.

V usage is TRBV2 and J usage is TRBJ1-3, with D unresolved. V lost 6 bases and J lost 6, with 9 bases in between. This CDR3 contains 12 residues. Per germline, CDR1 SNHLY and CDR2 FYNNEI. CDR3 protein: CASRAGENTIYF. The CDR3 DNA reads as TGTGCCAGCAGAGCGGGCGAAAACACCATATATTTT.

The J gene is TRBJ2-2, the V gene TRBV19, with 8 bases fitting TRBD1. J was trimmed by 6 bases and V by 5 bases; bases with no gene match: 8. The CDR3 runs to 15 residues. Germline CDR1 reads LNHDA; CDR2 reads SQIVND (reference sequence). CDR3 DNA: TGTGCCAGTAGTGTAGGACAGGGCTCGGCCGGGGAGCTGTTTTTT. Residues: CASSVGQGSAGELFF.